What follows are 32 T cell receptor beta chains derived from one specimen sequenced in a study of blood T cell repertoires in COVID-19. The repertoire was sequenced with immunoSEQ multiplex PCR; TCRdb's copy has only in-frame clones and lacks some. The table has 400,000 or so clones, less than 95% seen once. Sequenced: PBMCs or T cells enriched from blood (not recorded which). The receptor set was obtained from a young man who had recovered from COVID-19.

This chain joins TRBV5-1 and TRBJ2-1; a possible D gene is TRBD1 (6 bases). Germline V gene lookup returns CDR1 SGHRS and CDR2 YFSETQ. Deletions cut 0 bases from V and 8 bases from J, with 15 bases between. CDR3 size: 15 residues. DNA of the CDR3: TGCGCCAGCAGCTTGGGGGCCCAGGACAGCTATGAGCAGTTCTTC. Its protein product is CASSLGAQDSYEQFF.

The gene calls are TRBV3-1 (or the pseudogene TRBV3-2) and TRBJ2-4, with TRBD2 matching over 7 bases. The germline V gene encodes CDR1 LGHDT and CDR2 YNNKEL (reference sequence). There are 13 residues in the CDR3. J was trimmed by 10 bases and V by 7 bases; bases with no gene match: 10. The CDR3 sequence: CASKSSAGRIQYF. The CDR3 bases are TGTGCCAGCAAGAGTTCAGCGGGGCGGATTCAGTACTTC.

The V gene is TRBV29-1, the J gene TRBJ1-2; weak D call: TRBD1 (5 bases). V was cut by 2 bases and J by 4 bases, with 14 bases left in between. The CDR3 contains 14 residues. The germline CDR1 and CDR2 sequences are SQVTM and ANQGSEA. The CDR3: CSVEQEGHGYGYTF. In nucleotides, the CDR3 is TGCAGCGTTGAACAAGAAGGACACGGCTATGGCTACACCTTC. Combining the CDR3 with reference TRBV29-1 and TRBJ1-2 gives the whole variable domain SAVISQKPSRDICQRGTSLTIQCQVDSQVTMMFWYRQQPGQSLTLIATANQGSEATYESGFVIDKFPISRPNLTFSTLTVSNMSPEDSSIYLCSVEQEGHGYGYTFGSGTRLTVV.

J is TRBJ2-1 and V is TRBV11-3; the D is unclear. Trimming left V 4 bases short and J 6 bases short, with 7 bases between. Germline V CDR1 and CDR2: SGHNT, YENEEA. The CDR3 totals 12 residues. CDR3 amino acids: CASSSRSNEQFF. CDR3 nucleotide sequence: TGTGCCAGCAGCTCGAGGAGCAATGAGCAGTTCTTC.

The chain couples TRBV21-1 to TRBJ1-2. TRBV21-1 is termed a pseudogene. The CDR3 loop spans 12 amino acids. Here the CDR3 DNA reads TGTGCCAGCAGCAAAGCGGAGGACGGCTACACCTTC. It codes for CASSKAEDGYTF.

The V call is TRBV19, the J call TRBJ1-1; D gene uncertain. Germline V gene sequence: CDR1 LNHDA, CDR2 SQIVND (reference sequence). V was clipped by 6 bases and J by 7 bases, with 18 bases between them. This CDR3 contains 14 residues. The CDR3 bases are TGTGCCAGTAGGGACGGAGGCCTGCTGGTTGAAGCTTTCTTT. The encoded protein is CASRDGGLLVEAFF.

V gene TRBV11-1 combines with J gene TRBJ1-1; D may be TRBD1 (5 bases). Per the germline V gene, CDR1 is SGHAT and CDR2 is FQDESV (reference sequence). Trimming removed 5 bases from V and 6 bases from J, with 22 bases in between. The CDR3 has 16 residues. The CDR3 spells CASSPSAGTRAAEAFF. In nucleotides, the CDR3 is TGTGCCAGCAGCCCTTCGGCGGGGACTAGGGCCGCTGAAGCTTTCTTT.

The rearrangement uses TRBV5-5 and TRBJ2-7, with TRBD2 identical over 8 bases. Per the germline V gene, CDR1 is SGHKS and CDR2 is YYEKEE (reference sequence). The junction had 6 bases not matched to a gene; V was cut back by 4 bases and J by 3 bases. The CDR3 runs to 14 residues. For the CDR3, the DNA is TGTGCCAGCAGCGCATGGACTAGCAGCTACGAGCAGTACTTC. Translation: CASSAWTSSYEQYF.

This clone was seen only a few times. The gene calls are TRBV24-1 and TRBJ1-2, with D tentatively TRBD1 (5 bases). CDR3 length: 12 residues. Germline loops: CDR1 KGHDR, CDR2 SFDVKD. Trimming stripped 4 bases from V and 6 bases from J, with 8 bases between. The CDR3 coding sequence is TGTGCCACCAGTGAACCGGGGGATGGCTACACCTTC. Protein sequence: CATSEPGDGYTF.

CDR3 loop: CASGRTGAQETQYF. The CDR3 DNA is TGTGCCAGCGGCCGGACAGGAGCTCAAGAGACCCAGTACTTC. V is TRBV2 and J is TRBJ2-5, with 7 bases matching TRBD1. The J segment lost 2 bases and the V segment lost 8 bases, leaving 8 bases of the junction unmatched. Looked up from germline, CDR1 is SNHLY and CDR2 is FYNNEI. This CDR3 comprises 14 residues.

In nucleotides, the CDR3 is TGTGCCAGCAGCCCGCGACAGGGGATGAACACTGAAGCTTTCTTT. Amino acids: CASSPRQGMNTEAFF. The chain couples TRBV7-9 to TRBJ1-1; 8 bases align to TRBD1. Germline V CDR1 and CDR2: SEHNR, FQNEAQ (reference sequence). After removal of 5 bases from V and 0 bases from J, the junction contained 5 bases not matched to a gene. This CDR3 has 15 residues.

This clone appeared a single time. The chain joins TRBV5-1 to TRBJ2-1; 7 positions match TRBD2. Germline CDR1 SGHRS, CDR2 YFSETQ. Unmatched junction bases numbered 3, after V lost 0 bases and J lost 3 bases. The CDR3 length is 15 residues. CDR3 residues: CASSLGSSGYNEQFF. The CDR3 nucleotides are TGCGCCAGCAGCTTGGGATCTAGCGGCTACAATGAGCAGTTCTTC.

V and J are TRBV7-3 and TRBJ2-1, with 11 bases matching TRBD2. The trim removed 3 bases at V and 5 bases at J, leaving 6 bases unmatched. Germline CDR1 and CDR2: SGHTA and FQGTGA. The CDR3 loop spans 16 amino acids. This CDR3 is CASSFTGTSGNNEQFF. Written as DNA, the CDR3 is TGTGCCAGCAGCTTTACCGGGACTAGCGGTAACAATGAGCAGTTCTTC.

The V and J genes are TRBV11-1 and TRBJ2-7, with D unclear. Germline V gene sequence: CDR1 SGHAT, CDR2 FQDESV (reference sequence). The CDR3 covers 12 residues. Trimming pared 5 bases from V and 3 bases from J, leaving 8 bases between. The CDR3 nucleotides read TGTGCCAGCAGCGCGACTGGCTACGAGCAGTACTTC. It codes for CASSATGYEQYF.

The chain links TRBV5-1 to TRBJ1-3; D remains ambiguous. Trimming shortened V by 0 bases and J by 0 bases, and 7 bases separated the two germline ends. CDR3 length: 15 residues. Germline CDR1 is SGHRS and CDR2 is YFSETQ. The DNA of the CDR3 is TGCGCCAGCAGCTTGGGAGAGAGCTCTGGAAACACCATATATTTT. Its protein is CASSLGESSGNTIYF.

The chain is built from TRBV12-3 or TRBV12-4 and TRBJ1-2, with a weak D call TRBD1 (5 bases). V was cut by 3 bases and J by 9 bases, with 11 bases left in between. The CDR3 extends over 12 amino acids. The CDR3 nucleotides are TGTGCCAGCAGTTTGGGGCAGGGAAGCTACACCTTC. This codes for CASSLGQGSYTF.

The chain combines TRBV2 with TRBJ2-2, with a weak D call TRBD2 (6 bases). With 6 bases removed from V and 6 bases from J, the gap between germline ends came to 11 bases. The CDR3 sequence is 13 residues long. CDR1 and CDR2 from the germline V gene are SNHLY and FYNNEI. In nucleotides, the CDR3 is TGTGCCAGCAGCGGAGGGGCCGCCGGGGAGCTGTTTTTT. Protein: CASSGGAAGELFF.

This clone showed up just once. The chain recombines TRBV18 with TRBJ1-1; D is unclear. Germline V CDR1 and CDR2: KGHSH, LQKENI. Trimming stripped 11 bases from V and 1 base from J, with 14 bases between. This CDR3 region has 13 residues. Here the CDR3 reads CALRGSGNTEAFF. CDR3 coding DNA: TGTGCCCTGCGAGGCAGTGGGAACACTGAAGCTTTCTTT.

The chain combines TRBV7-9 with TRBJ1-3, with TRBD1 as a possible D gene (6 bases). The CDR3 runs 17 residues. Looked up from germline, CDR1 is SEHNR and CDR2 is FQNEAQ (reference sequence). The V end lost 0 bases, the J end lost 3 bases, and 15 bases lay between the germline ends. CDR3 bases: TGTGCCAGCAGCTTAGCGGGTTCACAGGGTGTTGGAAACACCATATATTTT. Its protein product is CASSLAGSQGVGNTIYF.

The chain couples TRBV29-1 to TRBJ1-3, with 7 bases identical to TRBD1. This CDR3 has 16 residues. Trimming took 0 bases from V and 1 from J; bases not matched to a gene: 6. CDR1 and CDR2 (germline): SQVTM, ANQGSEA. The CDR3 is CSVEDLAGGSGNTIYF. Here the CDR3 DNA reads TGCAGCGTTGAAGATCTGGCAGGGGGGTCTGGAAACACCATATATTTT.

The rearrangement joins TRBV5-1 to TRBJ2-7; possibly TRBD1 for D (5 bases). This CDR3 spans 15 amino acids. The germline gives CDR1 SGHRS, CDR2 YFSETQ. V lost 1 base, J lost 1 base, and 12 bases lay in between. The CDR3 here is CASSLSLDSSYEQYF. The CDR3 DNA follows: TGCGCCAGCAGCTTGAGCCTCGACAGTTCCTACGAGCAGTACTTC.

The DNA of the CDR3 is TGTGCTAGTGGAACCGGACAGGGTGAAGGAAACACCATATATTTT. This encodes CASGTGQGEGNTIYF. The chain joins TRBV12-5 to TRBJ1-3, with 8 nucleotides matching TRBD1. The CDR3 has 15 amino acids. The J segment lost 4 bases and the V segment lost 6 bases, leaving 8 bases of the junction unmatched. Germline values: CDR1 LGHNT, CDR2 FRNRAP. The whole variable domain, remainder taken from reference TRBV12-5 and TRBJ1-3, is DARVTQTPRHKVTEMGQEVTMRCQPILGHNTVFWYRQTMMQGLELLAYFRNRAPLDDSGMPKDRFSAEMPDATLATLKIQPSEPRDSAVYFCASGTGQGEGNTIYFGEGSWLTVV.

The V gene is TRBV13, the J gene TRBJ2-5; weak D call: TRBD1 (6 bases). CDR1 is PRHDT and CDR2 is FYEKMQ in the germline V gene (reference sequence). V shed 5 bases and J shed 2 bases, with 12 bases lying between them. The CDR3 extends over 14 amino acids. CDR3 sequence (DNA): TGTGCCAGCAGCAAACGTACAGGGCAAGAGACCCAGTACTTC. This encodes CASSKRTGQETQYF.

The V and J genes are TRBV18 and TRBJ2-1, with D tentatively TRBD1 (5 bases). The length of the CDR3 is 15 residues. The V and J ends lost 4 bases and 0 bases respectively, with 10 bases between them. CDR1 is KGHSH, CDR2 LQKENI, per germline. For the CDR3, the DNA is TGTGCCAGCTCACTACAGGAGAGCTCCTACAATGAGCAGTTCTTC. It encodes CASSLQESSYNEQFF.

The V call is TRBV7-3, the J call TRBJ1-1; TRBD1 aligns across 8 bases. From germline, CDR1 is SGHTA and CDR2 FQGTGA. Germline trimming cut 2 bases from V and 1 base from J; bases unmatched to any gene: 0. The CDR3 extends over 14 amino acids. CDR3 nucleotide sequence: TGTGCCAGCAGCTTAGGGACAGGGAACACTGAAGCTTTCTTT. Translating gives CASSLGTGNTEAFF. Full variable domain (missing parts from reference TRBV7-3 and TRBJ1-1): GAGVSQTPSNKVTEKGKYVELRCDPISGHTALYWYRQSLGQGPEFLIYFQGTGAADDSGLPNDRFFAVRPEGSVSTLKIQRTERGDSAVYLCASSLGTGNTEAFFGQGTRLTVV.

The DNA of the CDR3 is TGTGCCAGCAGCCTAGACAGATCTATGAACACTGAAGCTTTCTTT. Residues: CASSLDRSMNTEAFF. The chain has TRBV9 and TRBJ1-1; D might be TRBD1 (5 bases). V lost 4 bases and J 0 bases, leaving 13 bases between the germline ends. The germline V gene encodes CDR1 SGDLS and CDR2 YYNGEE. The CDR3 has 15 residues.

The chain is built from TRBV10-2 and TRBJ2-3; TRBD1 matches at 11 bases. The V and J ends lost 8 bases and 5 bases, in that order; junction bases with no gene match: 6. The CDR3 extends over 14 amino acids. CDR1 and CDR2 from the germline V gene are WSHSY and SAAADI. This CDR3 reads CASLGGTGGDTQYF. The CDR3 region has the DNA TGCGCCAGCCTTGGAGGGACAGGGGGAGATACGCAGTATTTT.

The rearrangement links TRBV7-9 to TRBJ2-7; 7 nucleotides agree with TRBD1. This CDR3 is built from 13 residues. Losses at the gene ends were 3 bases for V and 3 bases for J; bases not matched to a gene: 2. Germline CDR1 SEHNR, CDR2 FQNEAQ (reference sequence). CDR3 DNA: TGTGCCAGCAGCTTGGGACAGAACTACGAGCAGTACTTC. Its protein is CASSLGQNYEQYF.

This chain connects TRBV7-9 to TRBJ1-3; D remains unclear. V was cut by 2 bases and J by 4 bases, with 15 bases left in between. The length of the CDR3 is 16 residues. Germline assignment: CDR1 SEHNR and CDR2 FQNEAQ (reference sequence). The CDR3 sequence is CASSLLGNEAGNTIYF. CDR3 DNA sequence: TGTGCCAGCAGCTTACTGGGTAATGAGGCCGGAAACACCATATATTTT.

J is TRBJ1-2 and V is TRBV12-3 or TRBV12-4, with TRBD1 matching 8 bases. This CDR3 contains 12 residues. V shed 7 bases, J shed 7 bases, and the junction held 5 bases outside the gene matches. The DNA of the CDR3 is TGTGCCAGCACCAAGGGACAGGTTGGCTACACCTTC. This gives the protein CASTKGQVGYTF.

The rearrangement joins TRBV6-5 to TRBJ1-1, with D possibly matching TRBD1 (6 bases). Germline CDR1 and CDR2: MNHEY and SVGAGI. Between the trimmed V and J ends, which lost 5 bases and 3 bases, there was a span of 13 bases. The CDR3 loop spans 14 amino acids. This CDR3 is CASSSTGLYTEAFF. CDR3 DNA sequence: TGTGCCAGCAGTAGTACAGGGTTGTACACTGAAGCTTTCTTT.

The chain has TRBV5-4 and TRBJ2-7, with 9 bases fitting TRBD2. J gave up 3 bases and V 4 bases, and 5 bases lay outside the gene matches. This CDR3 spans 14 amino acids. The V gene's germline CDR1 is SGHNT and CDR2 YYREEE (reference sequence). In DNA, the CDR3 is TGTGCCAGCAGCAGTAGCGGGAGTTTCTACGAGCAGTACTTC. Encoded protein: CASSSSGSFYEQYF.